This section outlines one T cell receptor (beta chain) sequence together with its context. Its antigen is unidentified. The record originates from a study of cytomegalovirus exposure and HLA in healthy donors. 60 Vbeta and 13 Jbeta primers were used in PCR. The table came from immunoSEQ multiplex PCR; TCRdb's copy has only in-frame clones and leaves some out. Among about 61,000 clones listed, about 89% were seen once. General study results and limits: In an earlier analysis, productive rearrangement rates for most beta V segments clustered near 87% or 30%.

This CDR3 is 12 amino acids long. Germline trimming cut 2 bases from V and 11 bases from J; bases unmatched to any gene: 6. Per germline, CDR1 GTSNPN and CDR2 SVGIG (reference sequence). The clonotype originates from a man aged 25-40 years in good health and CMV-seropositive. The sample was PBMCs. The V call is TRBV30, the J call TRBJ1-1; TRBD1 matches at 9 bases. CDR3: CAWSFGTGWAFF. The CDR3 DNA reads TGTGCCTGGAGTTTCGGGACAGGGTGGGCTTTCTTT.